This T cell receptor beta chain was captured by sequencing in a study of CD8+CD57+ T cells in acquired aplastic anemia (dated by TCRdb to the late 2010s). Study-wide context: Extracted DNA from sorted CD4+ and CD8+ cells averaged around 3.2 ug, ranging from roughly 0.17 to 27.4 ug. CD8+CD57+ expansion was defined as frequency above the mean frequency observed in healthy subjects.

Profiling of TCR beta VDJ combinations and CDR3 sequences used genomic DNA as the template. TCR repertoire sequencing was run on an Illumina HiSeq 2000. In the original analysis: Repertoire assessment relied on Simpson's diversity index, CDR3 size and DJ length profiles, and TRBV/TRBJ rearrangement plots. The immunodominant clone was defined as the most abundant DNA sequence in deep sequencing data. CDR3 amino acid sequences were checked for sharing between subjects and were compared against published repertoires and the VDJdb database. The raw public reads went through TCRdb reprocessing: fastp at Q25, MiXCR clone calling, in-frame beta chains kept. Each CDR3 protein appears once, grouped with its most common genes and DNA. These V and J calls originate from TCRdb's pipeline instead of the authors' own analysis. The sample contains about 160,000 distinct CDR3 sequences, less than 60% of them found a single time. About 2.6% of the sample comes from the top ten.

The paper as a whole reports these results and caveats: CD8+ Simpson's diversity did not differ significantly between patients and healthy controls (P=0.060). Fewer than 35 CD8+ CDR3 sequences were found to be shared between patients and controls, but these sequences appeared to be highly expressed in patients and within the immunodominant clones of the patients.

Flow cytometry had shown CD8+CD57+ cell expansion in the patients selected for sequencing. All patients had severe acquired aplastic anemia diagnosed by International Study of Aplastic Anemia and Agranulocytosis and Camitta criteria. Patients had received no therapy at the time of blood sampling. In this study, sorted CD4+ and CD8+ T cells from the blood of healthy subjects and of severe aplastic anemia patients had their TCR repertoires deep-sequenced. In the USA, patient enrollment took place under clinicaltrials.gov protocols 00001620, 01623167, 00001397, 00071045, 00081523 and 00961064. Ficoll-Paque density gradient centrifugation was used to isolate peripheral blood mononuclear cells. CD4+ and CD8+ T cells were sorted by FACS or magnetic beads before DNA extraction. After removal of 2 bases from V and 6 bases from J, the junction retains 6 bases not matched to a gene. Reading from cysteine to phenylalanine, the CDR3 counts 15 amino acids. The entry retains the CDR3 DNA only, 45 bases that are in frame from base 1. CDR1 SGHTA and CDR2 FQGNSA were looked up in the germline V gene.

The sample holds many counts of this clonotype. Its antigen remains undetermined. The input lacks base qualities; no much larger clone sits a single base away. What was sequenced was sorted CD4+, CD8+, or CD8+CD57+ T cells (not recorded which) from PBMCs. The sequence joins TRBV7-2 to TRBJ2-2, and 7 junction bases match TRBD1. The sequence was obtained from a human donor with aplastic anemia. The nucleotide sequence reads as follows: TGTGCCAGCAGCTTACGACAGGGACCAGCCGGGGAGCTGTTTTTT. Translated, it gives CASSLRQGPAGELFF.